The rows below give T cell receptor beta chains drawn from one sample of a study of blood T cells in healthy people across ages. From the 5' RACE reads, TCRdb called clonotypes with MiXCR, one entry per CDR3 protein. The table records more than 650,000 distinct CDR3 sequences, 20% to 30% of them present only once. These data also formed part of another study, on T cells of mothers and their children.

The source material was blood. All receptors derive from a boy younger than 18 in good health. Both conserved end residues are part of each CDR3. The D gene is left open where the match is weak. The size of a clone is reported for some rows only, either as once, few or many, or as a class for expanded clones.

TRBV28	NA	TRBJ2-5	TRBD1	CASRLDREYQETQYF	TGTGCCAGCAGACTAGACAGGGAGTACCAAGAGACCCAGTACTTC
TRBV12-3/TRBV12-4	NA	TRBJ2-1	NA	CASSLIRENEQFF	TGTGCCAGCAGTCTAATCCGGGAGAATGAGCAGTTCTTC
TRBV6-1	few	TRBJ2-7	NA	CASSFRSESSYEQYF	TGTGCCAGCAGCTTCAGATCCGAAAGCTCCTACGAGCAGTACTTC
TRBV4-1	few	TRBJ2-5	TRBD2	CASSQALAGGQETQYF	TGCGCCAGCAGCCAGGCACTAGCGGGGGGCCAAGAGACCCAGTACTTC
TRBV7-2	few	TRBJ2-7	NA	CASSRWVGGEQYF	TGTGCCAGCAGCCGCTGGGTCGGCGGCGAGCAGTACTTC
TRBV5-1	NA	TRBJ2-1	NA	CASSLRRQGSYNEQFF	TGCGCCAGCAGCTTGAGACGTCAGGGGTCTTACAATGAGCAGTTCTTC
TRBV9	NA	TRBJ2-7	NA	CASSVGFVLSAYEQYF	TGTGCCAGCAGCGTAGGGTTCGTGTTGAGCGCCTACGAGCAGTACTTC
TRBV2	NA	TRBJ2-5	NA	CASRGEGWETQYF	TGTGCCAGCAGGGGCGAGGGTTGGGAGACCCAGTACTTC
TRBV6-5	NA	TRBJ2-7	TRBD1	CASSSSDRRSYEQYF	TGTGCCAGCAGCTCCTCGGACAGGCGCTCCTACGAGCAGTACTTC
TRBV5-5	few	TRBJ2-5	TRBD2	CASSLVTSGRQETQYF	TGTGCCAGCAGCTTGGTTACTAGCGGGAGACAAGAGACCCAGTACTTC
TRBV3-1	NA	TRBJ2-1	NA	CASSQAAGAQFF	TGTGCCAGCAGCCAAGCGGCGGGGGCTCAGTTCTTC
TRBV29-1	NA	TRBJ2-5	NA	CSVEGTLGTETQYF	TGCAGCGTTGAAGGGACCCTAGGAACAGAGACCCAGTACTTC
TRBV3-1	NA	TRBJ2-7	NA	CASSQTREQYF	TGTGCCAGCAGCCAGACCCGCGAGCAGTACTTC